The 18 T cell receptor beta chains below all came from one sample that was sequenced in a study of cytomegalovirus exposure and HLA in healthy donors. The PCR had 60 Vbeta and 13 Jbeta primers. Produced via immunoSEQ multiplex PCR; TCRdb's table is partial and in-frame only. The sample holds approximately 190,000 clones; 9.5% to 15% are singletons and the top ten take 7.8%. The sequenced sample consisted of PBMCs. The receptors stem from a man over 45 in good health and CMV-seropositive.

This clone was seen more than once but under ten times. This chain connects TRBV5-6 to TRBJ2-5, with D tentatively TRBD1 (6 bases). Trimming took off 4 bases at V and 5 bases at J, with 15 bases between the two ends. Per germline, CDR1 SGHDT and CDR2 YYEEEE. The CDR3 spans 14 residues. Written as DNA, the CDR3 is TGTGCCAGCAGCGTACAGGGTTCGGGGGAGACCCAGTACTTC. Protein: CASSVQGSGETQYF.

The genes are TRBV7-2 and TRBJ1-5, with a tentative D call TRBD1 (6 bases). The germline gives CDR1 SGHTA, CDR2 FQGNSA. There are 16 residues in the CDR3. Deletions cut 1 base from V and 4 bases from J, with 14 bases between. The CDR3 DNA sequence: TGTGCCAGCAGCTTAGAACCGGGACACTCGAATCAGCCCCAGCATTTT. Amino acid sequence: CASSLEPGHSNQPQHF.

The genes are TRBV6-1 and TRBJ2-6, with D unresolved. V gave up 2 bases and J gave up 7 bases, with 3 bases separating them. This CDR3 is built from 12 residues. Germline lookup yields CDR1 MNHNS and CDR2 SASEGT. DNA of the CDR3: TGTGCCAGCAGTGAAACAGCCAACGTCCTGACTTTC. Residues: CASSETANVLTF.

This sequence joins TRBV19 and TRBJ1-2; a weak D match, TRBD1 (5 bases). Germline CDR1 reads LNHDA; CDR2 reads SQIVND (reference sequence). The V gene lost 1 base and the J gene lost 4 bases, with 10 bases spanning the gap. This CDR3 has 14 amino acids. In DNA, the CDR3 is TGTGCCAGTAGTATAGTCGGGGGAGCCTATGGCTACACCTTC. It translates to CASSIVGGAYGYTF. The full variable domain, rest sourced from reference TRBV19 and TRBJ1-2, is DGGITQSPKYLFRKEGQNVTLSCEQNLNHDAMYWYRQDPGQGLRLIYYSQIVNDFQKGDIAEGYSVSREKKESFPLTVTSAQKNPTAFYLCASSIVGGAYGYTFGSGTRLTVV.

V is TRBV7-2 and J is TRBJ2-7; 9 bases map to TRBD1. The V gene end was trimmed by 3 bases and the J gene end by 1 base; junction bases not matched to a gene: 1. Germline CDR1 reads SGHTA; CDR2 reads FQGNSA. This CDR3 comprises 14 residues. CDR3 in amino acids: CASSLTGGSYEQYF. CDR3 DNA: TGTGCCAGCAGCTTGACAGGGGGATCCTACGAGCAGTACTTC.

This clone showed up just a few times. The chain joins TRBV10-3 to TRBJ2-2; no reliable D call. CDR1 and CDR2 (germline): ENHRY, SYGVKD. Trimming took 2 bases from V and 5 from J, leaving 12 bases between them. The CDR3 runs to 15 residues. CDR3 nucleotides: TGTGCCATCAGTGAGGACCAGGCCGGTACCGGGGAGCTGTTTTTT. Translated: CAISEDQAGTGELFF.

This clone was seen a handful of times. V and J are TRBV6-6 and TRBJ2-1, with 7 bases aligning to TRBD1. The V segment lost 2 bases and the J segment 0 bases; nucleotides outside the gene matches: 1. CDR1 is MNHNY and CDR2 is SVGAGI in the germline V gene (reference sequence). CDR3 length equals 15 residues. The CDR3: CASSYRGLSYNEQFF. CDR3 DNA sequence: TGTGCCAGCAGTTACAGGGGGCTCTCCTACAATGAGCAGTTCTTC.

The CDR3 reads CASSETTYSNQPQHF. The DNA of the CDR3 is TGTGCCAGCAGTGAAACCACCTATAGCAATCAGCCCCAGCATTTT. The chain carries TRBV2 and TRBJ1-5; D unclear. With 2 bases removed from V and 0 bases from J, the gap between germline ends came to 8 bases. CDR1 is SNHLY, CDR2 FYNNEI, per germline. The CDR3 has 15 amino acids.

V is TRBV7-2 and J is TRBJ2-1; D not certain. CDR1 SGHTA and CDR2 FQGNSA come from the germline V gene. V lost 1 base and J lost 3, with 7 bases in between. The CDR3 is made up of 14 amino acids. The CDR3 protein is CASSLGLFYNEQFF. DNA of the CDR3: TGTGCCAGCAGCTTAGGACTGTTCTACAATGAGCAGTTCTTC.

This clone was detected only once. The gene calls are TRBV4-2 and TRBJ2-2; possibly TRBD2 for D (6 bases). Germline CDR1 is LGHNA and CDR2 is YNFKEQ. The ends were cut back, 4 bases at V and 4 bases at J, with 22 bases in the middle. The CDR3 covers 18 residues. CDR3 coding DNA: TGTGCCAGCAGCCCCCGGCAGGGCCAAACGCGGGGCACCGGGGAGCTGTTTTTT. This gives the protein CASSPRQGQTRGTGELFF.

V usage is TRBV9 and J usage is TRBJ1-1; TRBD1 might be the D (6 bases). V dropped 3 bases and J dropped 1 base, with 16 bases sitting between them. Germline CDR1 reads SGDLS; CDR2 reads YYNGEE. The CDR3 has 16 amino acids. The CDR3 DNA sequence: TGTGCCAGCAGCGCGGACCCGGGACACTGGAACACTGAAGCTTTCTTT. The encoded protein is CASSADPGHWNTEAFF. The full variable domain, its missing parts supplied by reference TRBV9 and TRBJ1-1, is DSGVTQTPKHLITATGQRVTLRCSPRSGDLSVYWYQQSLDQGLQFLIQYYNGEERAKGNILERFSAQQFPDLHSELNLSSLELGDSALYFCASSADPGHWNTEAFFGQGTRLTVV.

CDR3: CASTRDYYYNEQFF. CDR3 coding DNA: TGTGCCAGCACTCGGGACTACTATTACAATGAGCAGTTCTTC. The V call is TRBV6-5, the J call TRBJ2-1; 7 bases are a match to TRBD2. The CDR3 contains 14 residues. Germline-derived CDR1 and CDR2 are MNHEY and SVGAGI. V dropped 7 bases and J dropped 4; count of bases not matched to a gene: 7.

J is TRBJ1-5 and V is TRBV28, with no clear D. The CDR3 is 14 residues long. Germline lookup yields CDR1 MDHEN and CDR2 SYDVKM. The germline V and J ends were trimmed by 7 bases and 6 bases, with 16 bases remaining between them. As DNA, the CDR3 is TGTGCCAGCACCCTTGCTGGGCCCAGTCAGCCCCAGCATTTT. Protein sequence: CASTLAGPSQPQHF.

This clone has only a few counts. The chain links TRBV5-1 to TRBJ2-1; a weak D match, TRBD2 (7 bases). V was shortened by 0 bases and J by 2 bases, with 9 bases between the two germline ends. The CDR3 covers 15 residues. The germline gives CDR1 SGHRS, CDR2 YFSETQ. The CDR3 reads CASSLAGGAYNEQFF. The CDR3 coding sequence is TGCGCCAGCAGCTTGGCGGGGGGCGCCTACAATGAGCAGTTCTTC.

The gene calls are TRBV11-2 and TRBJ2-2; TRBD1 matches 12 bases. Unmatched junction bases numbered 7, after V lost 5 bases and J lost 6 bases. Germline loops: CDR1 SGHAT, CDR2 FQNNGV. The CDR3 is 16 residues long. The CDR3 loop is CASSLTGTGGSGELFF. The CDR3 DNA sequence: TGTGCCAGCAGCCTTACCGGGACAGGGGGCTCCGGGGAGCTGTTTTTT.

The J gene is TRBJ2-2, the V gene TRBV4-3, with D perhaps TRBD2 (5 bases). The CDR3 runs to 16 residues. CDR1 and CDR2 (germline): LGHNA, YSLEER. V lost 1 base and J lost 5, with 14 bases in between. Here the CDR3 DNA reads TGCGCCAGCAGCCAAGGAAAGCGGAGTGGTACCGGGGAGCTGTTTTTT. This gives the protein CASSQGKRSGTGELFF.

The CDR3 region is CASRNRESGGANVLTF. DNA for the CDR3: TGTGCCAGCAGGAACAGGGAGTCGGGGGGGGCCAACGTCCTGACTTTC. The V and J genes are TRBV28 and TRBJ2-6; D perhaps matches TRBD1 (6 bases). Between the trimmed V and J ends, which lost 6 bases and 4 bases, there was a span of 16 bases. Germline loops: CDR1 MDHEN, CDR2 SYDVKM. The CDR3 is 16 amino acids.

The chain links TRBV19 to TRBJ2-6, with 7 bases that match TRBD1. Germline loops: CDR1 LNHDA, CDR2 SQIVND (reference sequence). Losses at the gene ends were 9 bases for V and 2 bases for J; bases not matched to a gene: 7. CDR3 size: 15 residues. Here the CDR3 DNA reads TGTGCCAGCTCCGCTGACAGGGCTGGGGCCAACGTCCTGACTTTC. As protein: CASSADRAGANVLTF.